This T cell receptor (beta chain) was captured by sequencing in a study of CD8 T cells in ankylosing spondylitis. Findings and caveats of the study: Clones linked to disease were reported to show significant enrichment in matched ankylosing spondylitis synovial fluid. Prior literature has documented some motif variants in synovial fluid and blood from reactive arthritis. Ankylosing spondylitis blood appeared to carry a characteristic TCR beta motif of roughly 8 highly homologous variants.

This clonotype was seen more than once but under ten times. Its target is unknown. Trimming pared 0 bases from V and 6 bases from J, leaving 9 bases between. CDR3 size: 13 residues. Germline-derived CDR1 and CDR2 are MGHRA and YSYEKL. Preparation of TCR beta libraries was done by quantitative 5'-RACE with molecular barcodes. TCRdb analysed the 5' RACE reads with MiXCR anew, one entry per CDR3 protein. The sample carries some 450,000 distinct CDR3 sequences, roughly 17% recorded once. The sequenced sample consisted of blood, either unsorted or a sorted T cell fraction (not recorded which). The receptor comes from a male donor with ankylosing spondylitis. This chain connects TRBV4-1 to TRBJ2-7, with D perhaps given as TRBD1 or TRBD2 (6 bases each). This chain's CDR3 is CASSQEGGFEQYF. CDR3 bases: TGCGCCAGCAGCCAAGAAGGGGGGTTCGAGCAGTACTTC.